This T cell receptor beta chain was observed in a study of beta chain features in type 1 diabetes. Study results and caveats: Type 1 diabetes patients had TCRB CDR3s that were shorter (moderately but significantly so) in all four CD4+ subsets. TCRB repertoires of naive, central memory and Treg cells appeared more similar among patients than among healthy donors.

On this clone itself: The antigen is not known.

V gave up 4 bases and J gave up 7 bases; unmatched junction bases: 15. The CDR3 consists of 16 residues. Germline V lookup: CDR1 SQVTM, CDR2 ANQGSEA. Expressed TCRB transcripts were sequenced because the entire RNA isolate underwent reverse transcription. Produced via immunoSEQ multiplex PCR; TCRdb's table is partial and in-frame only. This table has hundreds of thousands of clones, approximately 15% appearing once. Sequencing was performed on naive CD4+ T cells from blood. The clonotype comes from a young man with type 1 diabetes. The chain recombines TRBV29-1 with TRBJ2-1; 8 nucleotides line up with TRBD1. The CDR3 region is CSVGSLLGQGRNEQFF. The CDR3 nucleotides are TGCAGCGTTGGGTCTCTCCTCGGACAGGGTAGAAATGAGCAGTTCTTC.